Sequencing of this T cell receptor (beta chain) was carried out in a study of somatic mutations in cytotoxic T cells in rheumatoid arthritis. On the study more broadly: Several of the V beta antibody-stained T-cell populations were flow-sorted at nearly 100% purity; V beta1+ cells were among them and were sequenced for TCRB.

The assay was immunoSEQ multiplex PCR, and TCRdb's table has in-frame clones only and misses some. The table records about 6,600 clones, approximately 70% of them present only once. This clone has only one observation. What it binds is unknown. This CDR3 has 16 residues. Germline V gene lookup returns CDR1 SGDLS and CDR2 YYNGEE. With 0 bases removed from V and 3 bases from J, the gap between germline ends came to 15 bases. Recruitment of healthy controls drew on blood donors, who had a median age of roughly 50 years (range roughly 21-70) and were 55% to 60% female. Findings of the study overall: Patients with rheumatoid arthritis, but not healthy controls, had CD8+ clonality that increased with age. Within 8 of 65 patients, the single biggest CD8+ clone made up more than 20% of CD8+ cells.

The sample comprised CD8+ T cells sorted from blood. The receptor was derived from a man in his forties in good health. The gene calls are TRBV9 and TRBJ2-5; weak D call: TRBD2 (8 bases). Written as DNA, the CDR3 is TGTGCCAGCAGCGTAGTGGGACTAGGGACAGAAGAGACCCAGTACTTC. Residues: CASSVVGLGTEETQYF.